The 20 T cell receptor beta chains presented below share a single source sample, sequenced in a study of radiotherapy plus CTLA-4 blockade in lung cancer. The repertoire was sequenced with immunoSEQ multiplex PCR; TCRdb's copy has only in-frame clones and lacks some. The data hold around 78,000 clones, with 78% observed a single time. The sequencing here drew on peripheral blood, taken from a patient treated with radiotherapy plus ipilimumab. Receptor source: a human donor with non-small cell lung cancer who had a partial response to radiotherapy plus ipilimumab. Some clones in this sample may be carry-over from other donors' samples.

This clone came up once. This chain connects TRBV6-1 to TRBJ2-5, with a weak D call TRBD1 (7 bases). In germline, CDR1 is MNHNS, CDR2 SASEGT. Trimming left V 1 base short and J 1 base short, with 16 bases between. The CDR3 contains 17 residues. The CDR3: CASSEGRGQGSQETQYF. The CDR3 nucleotides are TGTGCCAGCAGTGAAGGGAGGGGGCAGGGGTCCCAAGAGACCCAGTACTTC.

The chain carries TRBV7-9 and TRBJ2-5; TRBD2 matches 13 bases. Looked up from germline, CDR1 is SEHNR and CDR2 is FQNEAQ (reference sequence). There are 16 residues in the CDR3. After removal of 6 bases from V and 4 bases from J, the junction contained 8 bases not matched to a gene. CDR3 protein: CASSFTSGGATETQYF. The CDR3 bases are TGTGCCAGCAGTTTTACTAGCGGGGGGGCCACAGAGACCCAGTACTTC.

A word on this clone: At the DNA level, this CDR3 is encoded by other sequences in the same sample as well. The chain has TRBV29-1 and TRBJ2-7; possible D gene TRBD1, 6 bases. Germline lookup yields CDR1 SQVTM and CDR2 ANQGSEA. This CDR3 is built from 13 residues. The V gene lost 4 bases and the J gene lost 4 bases, with 14 bases spanning the gap. For the CDR3, the DNA is TGCAGCGTTGCTCGAACAGGGTCGTACGAGCAGTACTTC. This codes for CSVARTGSYEQYF.

The chain has TRBV4-1 and TRBJ2-7, with D possibly matching TRBD1 (6 bases). Trimming stripped 1 base from V and 2 bases from J, with 15 bases between. The CDR3 loop spans 16 amino acids. Germline V CDR1 and CDR2: MGHRA, YSYEKL. CDR3 residues: CASSQADTGLPYEQYF. Written as DNA, the CDR3 is TGCGCCAGCAGCCAAGCCGACACAGGGTTGCCCTACGAGCAGTACTTC.

This chain uses TRBV28 with TRBJ1-4; D remains ambiguous. CDR1 is MDHEN, CDR2 SYDVKM, per germline. Deletions cut 2 bases from V and 10 bases from J, with 17 bases between. CDR3 length: 15 amino acids. DNA for the CDR3: TGTGCCAGCAGTTTAGGCGGGGAAACGGAGGGAAAACTGTTTTTT. It codes for CASSLGGETEGKLFF. Full variable domain (missing parts from reference TRBV28 and TRBJ1-4): DVKVTQSSRYLVKRTGEKVFLECVQDMDHENMFWYRQDPGLGLRLIYFSYDVKMKEKGDIPEGYSVSREKKERFSLILESASTNQTSMYLCASSLGGETEGKLFFGSGTQLSVL.

The chain carries TRBV5-6 and TRBJ2-7, with 9 positions matching TRBD1. Germline CDR1 is SGHDT and CDR2 is YYEEEE. This CDR3 is 15 amino acids long. Trimming took 4 bases from V and 1 from J; bases not matched to a gene: 6. The CDR3 reads CASSPTTGGSYEQYF. CDR3 coding DNA: TGTGCCAGCAGCCCCACGACAGGGGGATCCTACGAGCAGTACTTC.

The rearrangement links TRBV28 to TRBJ2-5; the D gene is possibly TRBD1 (6 bases). Deletions cut 5 bases from V and 5 bases from J, with 24 bases between. CDR3 length: 17 amino acids. Germline-derived CDR1 and CDR2 are MDHEN and SYDVKM. The CDR3 loop reads CASSPFSRDTDDETQYF. In DNA, the CDR3 is TGTGCCAGCAGTCCTTTCTCACGGGACACGGATGATGAGACCCAGTACTTC.

This chain links TRBV7-2 with TRBJ2-3; 10 bases are a match to TRBD2. This CDR3 is built from 15 residues. Looked up from germline, CDR1 is SGHTA and CDR2 is FQGNSA. The V gene end was trimmed by 2 bases and the J gene end by 4 bases; junction bases not matched to a gene: 3. In DNA form, the CDR3 reads TGTGCCAGCAGCTTACTAGCGGGAGAACCAGATACGCAGTATTTT. It specifies CASSLLAGEPDTQYF.

V is TRBV6-5 and J is TRBJ2-5, with D tentatively TRBD2 (6 bases). Trimming removed 4 bases from V and 5 bases from J, with 14 bases in between. From germline, CDR1 is MNHEY and CDR2 SVGAGI. This CDR3 contains 14 residues. DNA of the CDR3: TGTGCCAGCAGTTCGGGGACTCCGCGGGAGACCCAGTACTTC. This translates into CASSSGTPRETQYF.

The chain employs TRBV19 and TRBJ2-1, with 13 bases that match TRBD2. Per germline, CDR1 LNHDA and CDR2 SQIVND (reference sequence). The trim removed 5 bases at V and 4 bases at J, leaving 11 bases unmatched. CDR3 size: 18 residues. CDR3 amino acids: CASSPPPLTSGGYNEQFF. DNA for the CDR3: TGTGCCAGTAGTCCGCCGCCGCTGACTAGCGGGGGGTACAATGAGCAGTTCTTC.

J is TRBJ1-2 and V is TRBV14; D unresolved. CDR3 length equals 13 residues. The ends were cut back, 0 bases at V and 4 bases at J, with 6 bases in the middle. The germline V gene has CDR1 SGHDN and CDR2 FVKESK. The CDR3 coding sequence is TGTGCCAGCAGCCAAGATCGTCGCTATGGCTACACCTTC. It specifies CASSQDRRYGYTF.

The chain links TRBV6-6 to TRBJ2-5, with D tentatively TRBD2 (5 bases). This CDR3 contains 13 residues. Per germline, CDR1 MNHNY and CDR2 SVGAGI (reference sequence). Trimming shortened V by 2 bases and J by 4 bases, and 8 bases separated the two germline ends. The CDR3 bases are TGTGCCAGCAGTTACGCGGGCTTAGAGACCCAGTACTTC. This gives the protein CASSYAGLETQYF.

The chain employs TRBV29-1 and TRBJ2-3, with a possible D match to TRBD2 (5 bases). The CDR3 is made up of 12 amino acids. With 6 bases removed from V and 3 bases from J, the gap between germline ends came to 10 bases. Germline assignment: CDR1 SQVTM and CDR2 ANQGSEA. CDR3 region: CSVGVTTDTQYF. The CDR3 DNA sequence: TGCAGCGTGGGAGTGACGACAGATACGCAGTATTTT.

The DNA for the CDR3 is TGCGCCAGCAGGGGACTAGCGGGAGCAAATGAGCAGTTCTTC. Amino acids: CASRGLAGANEQFF. This rearrangement joins TRBV5-1 to TRBJ2-1; 14 bases map to TRBD2. V was pared by 5 bases and J by 7 bases, with 2 bases of the junction left unmatched. CDR3 size: 14 residues. Looked up from germline, CDR1 is SGHRS and CDR2 is YFSETQ.

Regarding this clone: The same CDR3 arises from other DNA sequences in this sample as well. The chain has TRBV7-9 and TRBJ1-4, with no clear D. From germline, CDR1 is SEHNR and CDR2 FQNEAQ (reference sequence). Trimming stripped 0 bases from V and 1 base from J, with 3 bases between. This CDR3 comprises 14 residues. CDR3 amino acids: CASSLAKTNEKLFF. In DNA form, the CDR3 reads TGTGCCAGCAGCTTAGCTAAAACTAATGAAAAACTGTTTTTT.

V gene TRBV6-1 combines with J gene TRBJ2-7; 8 bases are shared with TRBD1. J was trimmed by 3 bases and V by 4 bases; bases with no gene match: 8. Germline lookup yields CDR1 MNHNS and CDR2 SASEGT. The CDR3 is 15 residues long. The CDR3 reads CASSARRDRGYEQYF. For the CDR3, the DNA is TGTGCCAGCAGTGCCCGTCGAGACAGGGGCTACGAGCAGTACTTC.

The rearrangement joins TRBV2 to TRBJ1-5, with D unresolved. CDR1 and CDR2 (germline): SNHLY, FYNNEI. The CDR3 spans 14 residues. The V end was cut by 9 bases, the J end by 7 bases, with 19 bases between. CDR3 DNA sequence: TGTGCCAGTAGCCCTCTCATGGGTAACCAGCCCCAGCATTTT. Translation gives CASSPLMGNQPQHF.

This chain links TRBV11-2 with TRBJ2-1; perhaps TRBD2 as D (6 bases). The CDR3 has 15 residues. The V end lost 5 bases, the J end lost 9 bases, and 20 bases lay between the germline ends. In germline, CDR1 is SGHAT, CDR2 FQNNGV. CDR3 in amino acids: CASSRAPGLGGEQFF. CDR3 DNA: TGTGCCAGCAGCCGAGCGCCGGGACTTGGGGGTGAGCAGTTCTTC.

The J gene is TRBJ2-1, the V gene TRBV12-5, with 11 bases matching TRBD2. J was trimmed by 0 bases and V by 0 bases; bases with no gene match: 10. The CDR3 extends over 20 amino acids. CDR1 is LGHNT, CDR2 FRNRAP, per germline. CDR3 sequence reads: CASGLVLGTSGTRSYNEQFF. The CDR3 nucleotides read TGTGCTAGTGGTTTGGTACTGGGGACTAGCGGCACCCGCTCCTACAATGAGCAGTTCTTC.

The genes are TRBV6-1 and TRBJ2-7, with 7 bases matching TRBD1. V shed 11 bases and J 5 bases; nucleotides not matched to a gene: 15. The germline V gene encodes CDR1 MNHNS and CDR2 SASEGT. This CDR3 comprises 14 residues. The CDR3 DNA reads as TGTGCCTATCCCCCGAGACAGGGTCGCGACGAGCAGTACTTC. Its protein is CAYPPRQGRDEQYF.